The 27 T cell receptor beta chains listed next were all sequenced from one sample in a study of CD8 T cells in ankylosing spondylitis. TCRdb ran MiXCR on the 5' RACE reads and lists one entry per CDR3 protein. This sample has about 240,000 distinct CDR3 sequences; roughly 10% occur once, and the top ten carry 6.8%. Sequences were obtained from blood, either unsorted or a sorted T cell fraction (not recorded which). The origin of the receptors is a male donor with ankylosing spondylitis or in good health (not recorded which).

This clonotype was seen at least ten times. The genes are TRBV5-1 and TRBJ1-1; D is uncertain. The CDR3 runs to 15 residues. V shed 0 bases and J shed 0 bases, with 9 bases lying between them. Germline-derived CDR1 and CDR2 are SGHRS and YFSETQ. CDR3 in amino acids: CASSLAAVMNTEAFF. Written as DNA, the CDR3 is TGCGCCAGCAGCTTGGCCGCAGTTATGAACACTGAAGCTTTCTTT. Variable domain in full (rest from reference TRBV5-1 and TRBJ1-1): KAGVTQTPRYLIKTRGQQVTLSCSPISGHRSVSWYQQTPGQGLQFLFEYFSETQRNKGNFPGRFSGRQFSNSRSEMNVSTLELGDSALYLCASSLAAVMNTEAFFGQGTRLTVV.

This rearrangement joins TRBV7-3 to TRBJ2-1; 7 bases agree with TRBD1. Unmatched junction bases numbered 6, after V lost 2 bases and J lost 11 bases. The CDR3 totals 13 residues. Germline V gene sequence: CDR1 SGHTA, CDR2 FQGTGA. The CDR3 sequence is CASSLGQQGKQFF. DNA of the CDR3: TGTGCCAGCAGCTTAGGACAACAGGGGAAGCAGTTCTTC.

This clonotype was seen only a few times. The chain joins TRBV29-1 to TRBJ2-1, with a weak D call TRBD2 (6 bases). This CDR3 has 13 residues. Germline V gene lookup returns CDR1 SQVTM and CDR2 ANQGSEA. Between the trimmed V and J ends, which lost 6 bases and 5 bases, there was a span of 14 bases. For the CDR3, the DNA is TGCAGCGTCCCGGTAGCGGAGAACAATGAGCAGTTCTTC. Amino acid sequence: CSVPVAENNEQFF.

This clonotype was seen many times. The chain recombines TRBV24-1 with TRBJ2-7; D is perhaps TRBD2 (5 bases). CDR3 length equals 15 residues. Per germline, CDR1 KGHDR and CDR2 SFDVKD. Trimming cost V 10 bases and J 2 bases, with 20 bases left between them. The CDR3 protein is CATCDRGRNTYEQYF. CDR3 sequence (DNA): TGTGCCACGTGCGACCGCGGGCGGAACACCTACGAGCAGTACTTC.

This clonotype was picked up many times. This chain uses TRBV20-1 with TRBJ1-5, with 9 bases aligning to TRBD1. The V and J ends lost 3 bases and 6 bases, in that order; junction bases with no gene match: 9. This CDR3 is built from 15 residues. From germline, CDR1 is DFQATT and CDR2 SNEGSKA (reference sequence). CDR3 region: CSASPGQGFAQPQHF. CDR3 coding DNA: TGCAGTGCTAGCCCGGGACAGGGTTTTGCTCAGCCCCAGCATTTT.

There are many counts of this clonotype. The chain recombines TRBV20-1 with TRBJ2-3, with D possibly matching TRBD2 (5 bases). Trimming stripped 5 bases from V and 1 base from J, with 16 bases between. Germline V gene sequence: CDR1 DFQATT, CDR2 SNEGSKA (reference sequence). The length of the CDR3 is 15 residues. CDR3: CSALPRGVGTDTQYF. The DNA of the CDR3 is TGCAGTGCTTTACCTCGGGGAGTGGGCACAGATACGCAGTATTTT.

This clonotype was counted at least ten times. V and J are TRBV29-1 and TRBJ2-4; no firm D call. The CDR3 is made up of 12 amino acids. Germline values: CDR1 SQVTM, CDR2 ANQGSEA. The V gene lost 6 bases and the J gene lost 6 bases, with 12 bases spanning the gap. The CDR3 DNA reads as TGCAGCGTGGCCGAGCAGAGAAACATTCAGTACTTC. Protein sequence: CSVAEQRNIQYF.

J is TRBJ2-3 and V is TRBV20-1; D is undetermined. This CDR3 region has 15 residues. The V end was cut by 0 bases, the J end by 1 base, with 11 bases between. Germline CDR1 and CDR2: DFQATT and SNEGSKA (reference sequence). The CDR3 sequence: CSARDRGMGTDTQYF. CDR3 sequence (DNA): TGCAGTGCTAGAGATCGAGGCATGGGCACAGATACGCAGTATTTT.

Ten or more counts support this clonotype. The gene calls are TRBV5-1 and TRBJ1-1, with no clear D. V was pared by 4 bases and J by 1 base, with 14 bases between. The CDR3 contains 15 residues. The germline V gene encodes CDR1 SGHRS and CDR2 YFSETQ. The CDR3 here is CASSRSLGQNTEAFF. The CDR3 bases are TGCGCCAGCAGCCGGTCTTTGGGCCAGAACACTGAAGCTTTCTTT.

This clonotype was observed many times. The CDR3 loop reads CSVYGTDTYNEQFF. The CDR3 DNA reads as TGCAGCGTTTACGGGACAGATACCTACAATGAGCAGTTCTTC. This chain uses TRBV29-1 with TRBJ2-1; TRBD1 matches at 7 bases. The ends lost 5 bases at V and 2 bases at J; junction bases unmatched: 6. CDR3 size: 14 residues. Germline assignment: CDR1 SQVTM and CDR2 ANQGSEA.

V and J are TRBV12-3 or TRBV12-4 and TRBJ2-1, with 7 bases fitting TRBD1. The junction had 12 bases not matched to a gene; V was cut back by 4 bases and J by 0 bases. The CDR3 contains 18 residues. The CDR3 sequence: CASSSPDRRQSSYNEQFF. The CDR3 DNA is TGTGCCAGCAGTTCTCCGGACAGGCGACAAAGCTCCTACAATGAGCAGTTCTTC.

This clonotype was detected ten times or more. This sequence joins TRBV5-1 and TRBJ2-1; tentatively, D is TRBD2 (7 bases). The germline gives CDR1 SGHRS, CDR2 YFSETQ. V was clipped by 5 bases and J by 6 bases, with 21 bases between them. This CDR3 has 16 residues. The CDR3, as DNA: TGCGCCAGCAGGGAGGGGGGGCCAACGGCCCCCAATGAGCAGTTCTTC. Translated, it gives CASREGGPTAPNEQFF.

Note on this clonotype: It may be a read error: a sequence one base away is much more abundant. CDR3 in amino acids: CACSQVQPTGTKNIQYF. In DNA, the CDR3 is TGTGCCTGCAGCCAAGTCCAGCCAACGGGAACCAAAAACATTCAGTACTTC. V gene TRBV3-1 combines with J gene TRBJ2-4; a possible D gene is TRBD2 (5 bases). CDR3 size: 17 residues. The germline V gene has CDR1 LGHDT and CDR2 YNNKEL (reference sequence).

The DNA of the CDR3 is TGTGCCAGCAGTTTATCGAATGGCGGGGAGCTGTTTTTT. This encodes CASSLSNGGELFF. This chain links TRBV27 with TRBJ2-2; no definite D call. V was clipped by 0 bases and J by 7 bases, with 6 bases between them. CDR1 and CDR2 from the germline V gene are MNHEY and SMNVEV (reference sequence). The CDR3 covers 13 residues.

In this sample, this clonotype turned up many times. V is TRBV5-5 and J is TRBJ1-1; maybe TRBD1 (5 bases). Trimming took 2 bases from V and 1 from J, leaving 9 bases between them. Germline CDR1 is SGHKS and CDR2 is YYEKEE (reference sequence). The length of the CDR3 is 14 residues. As DNA, the CDR3 is TGTGCCAGCAGCTTAGGCAGGGAGAACACTGAAGCTTTCTTT. Residues: CASSLGRENTEAFF.

This clonotype was seen many times. This chain uses TRBV27 with TRBJ2-6; D uncertain. Germline CDR1 is MNHEY and CDR2 is SMNVEV (reference sequence). With 3 bases removed from V and 0 bases from J, the gap between germline ends came to 9 bases. This CDR3 contains 16 residues. CDR3 loop: CASSFETASGANVLTF. CDR3 coding DNA: TGTGCCAGCAGTTTCGAGACGGCCTCTGGGGCCAACGTCCTGACTTTC.

The sample holds many counts of this clonotype. V is TRBV5-1 and J is TRBJ1-1, with a possible D match to TRBD1 (5 bases). V was trimmed by 4 bases and J by 4 bases, leaving 11 bases between them. The CDR3 length is 13 residues. Germline V gene lookup returns CDR1 SGHRS and CDR2 YFSETQ. CDR3 nucleotide sequence: TGCGCCAGCAGCATAGACAGAGGCACTGAAGCTTTCTTT. Encoded protein: CASSIDRGTEAFF.

This clonotype was found many times. The J gene is TRBJ1-1, the V gene TRBV7-3; unclear D gene. This CDR3 has 14 residues. Trimming pared 5 bases from V and 4 bases from J, leaving 14 bases between. Germline loops: CDR1 SGHTA, CDR2 FQGTGA. The CDR3: CASSRLTRATEAFF. The DNA for the CDR3 is TGTGCCAGCAGCCGGCTTACTAGGGCCACTGAAGCTTTCTTT.

This clonotype occurred many times. The chain uses TRBV11-2 and TRBJ2-1, with 11 bases aligning to TRBD1. CDR1 is SGHAT and CDR2 is FQNNGV in the germline V gene. The junction had 8 bases not matched to a gene; V was cut back by 6 bases and J by 7 bases. The CDR3 sequence is 15 residues long. CDR3 residues: CASRTGQGALNEQFF. For the CDR3, the DNA is TGTGCCAGCAGAACCGGACAGGGGGCTCTTAATGAGCAGTTCTTC.

This clonotype has at least ten counts. The chain has TRBV28 and TRBJ1-6; D may be TRBD1 (5 bases). The CDR3 extends over 16 amino acids. The V end was cut by 6 bases, the J end by 0 bases, with 12 bases between. Germline V CDR1 and CDR2: MDHEN, SYDVKM. The CDR3 spells CASRTPGDSYNSPLHF. The CDR3 DNA reads TGTGCCAGCAGAACTCCGGGGGACTCCTATAATTCACCCCTCCACTTT.

This clonotype was observed a handful of times. This chain connects TRBV29-1 to TRBJ1-5, with TRBD1 as a possible D gene (5 bases). Per germline, CDR1 SQVTM and CDR2 ANQGSEA. This CDR3 region has 14 residues. Trimming left V 6 bases short and J 0 bases short, with 12 bases between. Here the CDR3 reads CSVGTTDSNQPQHF. The CDR3 bases are TGCAGCGTCGGGACCACCGATAGCAATCAGCCCCAGCATTTT.

The chain combines TRBV12-3 or TRBV12-4 with TRBJ2-1, with D perhaps TRBD1 or TRBD2 (5 bases each). The CDR3 is made up of 15 amino acids. Trimming cost V 6 bases and J 0 bases, with 12 bases left between them. The CDR3 here is CASRRAGTSYNEQFF. The CDR3 nucleotides read TGTGCCAGCAGGAGGGCAGGGACCTCCTACAATGAGCAGTTCTTC.

There are a few counts of this clonotype. This chain connects TRBV6-1 to TRBJ2-7; tentatively, D is TRBD1 (6 bases). The germline V gene has CDR1 MNHNS and CDR2 SASEGT. The CDR3 is 14 residues long. V was trimmed by 7 bases and J by 0 bases, leaving 13 bases between them. The DNA for the CDR3 is TGTGCCAGCACCAACCTACAGGGCTCCTACGAGCAGTACTTC. This codes for CASTNLQGSYEQYF.

This clonotype was seen a handful of times. This chain uses TRBV12-5 with TRBJ2-1; weak D call: TRBD2 (6 bases). Deletions cut 1 base from V and 7 bases from J, with 11 bases between. Germline CDR1 is LGHNT and CDR2 is FRNRAP. There are 14 residues in the CDR3. The CDR3 sequence: CASGLEFRGNEQFF. In DNA form, the CDR3 reads TGTGCTAGTGGTTTGGAGTTTCGGGGGAATGAGCAGTTCTTC.

This clonotype occurred many times. V is TRBV10-3 and J is TRBJ2-4, with D unclear. The germline CDR1 and CDR2 sequences are ENHRY and SYGVKD. With 4 bases removed from V and 6 bases from J, the gap between germline ends came to 4 bases. This CDR3 region has 11 residues. In DNA form, the CDR3 reads TGTGCCATCAGTGCCGGAAACATTCAGTACTTC. This translates into CAISAGNIQYF.

This clonotype has ten or more counts. The rearrangement links TRBV12-3 or TRBV12-4 to TRBJ1-3, with D hard to call. The CDR3 loop spans 15 amino acids. V was pared by 6 bases and J by 0 bases, with 12 bases between. This CDR3 is CASSPPMSSGNTIYF. In DNA form, the CDR3 reads TGTGCCAGCAGCCCCCCCATGAGCTCTGGAAACACCATATATTTT.

This clonotype was recorded a few times. The chain links TRBV7-8 to TRBJ2-7; perhaps TRBD1 as D (6 bases). V was pared by 7 bases and J by 2 bases, with 12 bases between. The germline CDR1 and CDR2 sequences are SGHVS and FQNEAQ. CDR3 size: 13 residues. This CDR3 reads CASTRDNPYEQYF. As DNA, the CDR3 is TGTGCCAGCACCAGGGACAACCCCTACGAGCAGTACTTC.